Shown below are 8 T cell receptor beta chains from a single sample sequenced in a study of early stage breast cancer tumors. The repertoire was sequenced with immunoSEQ multiplex PCR; TCRdb's copy has only in-frame clones and lacks some. The profile shows 40,000 to 60,000 clones, roughly 78% of them singletons. What was sequenced was blood. The receptors come from a person aged 40 to 49 with breast cancer.

V usage is TRBV6-1 and J usage is TRBJ1-1, with D unresolved. This CDR3 has 13 amino acids. Trimming left V 4 bases short and J 0 bases short, with 6 bases between. The V gene's germline CDR1 is MNHNS and CDR2 SASEGT. CDR3 loop: CASSGLMNTEAFF. Written as DNA, the CDR3 is TGTGCCAGCAGTGGACTGATGAACACTGAAGCTTTCTTT.

The V call is TRBV11-1, the J call TRBJ2-1; the match to TRBD2 covers 8 bases. The germline gives CDR1 SGHAT, CDR2 FQDESV (reference sequence). The trim removed 5 bases at V and 3 bases at J, leaving 6 bases unmatched. The CDR3 sequence is 15 residues long. The CDR3: CASSPGAGVYNEQFF. CDR3 nucleotide sequence: TGTGCCAGCAGCCCTGGAGCGGGAGTCTACAATGAGCAGTTCTTC.

V and J are TRBV11-3 and TRBJ1-2; tentatively, D is TRBD1 (5 bases). This CDR3 contains 13 residues. V was clipped by 2 bases and J by 3 bases, with 7 bases between them. Looked up from germline, CDR1 is SGHNT and CDR2 is YENEEA. The CDR3 loop is CASSLQGHYGYTF. The CDR3, as DNA: TGTGCCAGCAGCTTACAGGGCCACTATGGCTACACCTTC.

The chain combines TRBV15 with TRBJ2-4; D is perhaps TRBD1 (6 bases). This CDR3 has 17 residues. V lost 8 bases, J lost 0 bases, and 20 bases lay in between. Germline CDR1 LNHNV, CDR2 YYDKDF (reference sequence). The CDR3 bases are TGTGCCACCGGGGGCGCCCAGTCGGGAATAGCCAAAAACATTCAGTACTTC. It is translated as CATGGAQSGIAKNIQYF.

The chain uses TRBV4-1 and TRBJ1-2, with D unresolved. The CDR3 consists of 16 residues. Germline CDR1 MGHRA, CDR2 YSYEKL. V lost 1 base and J lost 4, with 16 bases in between. For the CDR3, the DNA is TGCGCCAGCAGCCAAGCGACGACCGAGCGAGCCTATGGCTACACCTTC. As protein: CASSQATTERAYGYTF.

The CDR3 sequence: CASSGLGLAGPYEQYF. CDR3 coding DNA: TGTGCCAGCAGTGGGTTAGGGCTAGCGGGCCCCTACGAGCAGTACTTC. The rearrangement joins TRBV2 to TRBJ2-7; 8 bases are shared with TRBD2. Germline V CDR1 and CDR2: SNHLY, FYNNEI. V dropped 4 bases and J dropped 2; count of bases not matched to a gene: 10. CDR3 length: 16 residues.

V is TRBV5-6 and J is TRBJ2-5, with a possible D match to TRBD1 (5 bases). Trimming left V 4 bases short and J 1 base short, with 11 bases between. CDR1 SGHDT and CDR2 YYEEEE come from the germline V gene. The CDR3 covers 14 residues. CDR3 in amino acids: CASSRWGLQETQYF. DNA of the CDR3: TGTGCCAGCAGCCGATGGGGCCTCCAAGAGACCCAGTACTTC.

This clone was counted a few times. This rearrangement joins TRBV30 to TRBJ1-1; 7 bases agree with TRBD1. The CDR3 covers 13 residues. Unmatched junction bases numbered 6, after V lost 4 bases and J lost 4 bases. Germline values: CDR1 GTSNPN, CDR2 SVGIG (reference sequence). In nucleotides, the CDR3 is TGTGCCTGGAACGACCAGGGGGGCACTGAAGCTTTCTTT. The encoded protein is CAWNDQGGTEAFF.